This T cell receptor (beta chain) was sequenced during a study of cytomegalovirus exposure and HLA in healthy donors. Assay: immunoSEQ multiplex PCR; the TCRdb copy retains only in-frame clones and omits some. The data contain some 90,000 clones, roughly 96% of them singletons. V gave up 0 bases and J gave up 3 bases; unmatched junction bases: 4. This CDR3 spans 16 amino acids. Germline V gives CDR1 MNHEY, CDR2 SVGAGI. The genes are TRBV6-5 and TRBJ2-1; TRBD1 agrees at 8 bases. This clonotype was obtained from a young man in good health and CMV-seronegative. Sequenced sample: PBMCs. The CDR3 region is CASSYSSGQGYNEQFF. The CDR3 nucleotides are TGTGCCAGCAGTTACTCTTCTGGACAGGGCTACAATGAGCAGTTCTTC.